This record concerns one T cell receptor (beta chain) sequence. Its antigen remains unidentified. In the PCR, 60 Vbeta and 13 Jbeta primers were used. Only in-frame clones appear in the TCRdb table, and some are missing; sequencing was by immunoSEQ multiplex PCR. The repertoire holds some 130,000 clones, with over 65% as singletons. This specimen comes from a study of cytomegalovirus exposure and HLA in healthy donors. Findings and limits, study-wide: Sequencing likely caused a cluster of highly shared sequence variants. A link between a missense DCLRE1C variant and TCR beta V- and J-gene trimming emerged from a later analysis.

With 6 bases clipped from V and 0 bases from J, the junction kept 5 bases outside the gene matches. CDR1 MNHEY and CDR2 SVGAGI come from the germline V gene. CDR3 size: 15 residues. This TCR was recovered from a man between 45 and 60 years old in good health and CMV-seronegative. The sample consisted of PBMCs. This rearrangement joins TRBV6-5 to TRBJ2-1; TRBD1 matches 7 bases. The CDR3, as DNA: TGTGCCAGCAGCGGGACAGCCGGCTCCTACAATGAGCAGTTCTTC. Translation: CASSGTAGSYNEQFF.